This T cell receptor (beta chain) was identified in a study of human T cells and chemical hapten exposure. Turning to the study itself: All through the roughly 23-week study, the scalp of each patient received diphenylcyclopropenone doses weekly. The study's findings and limits: There was no change with DPC sensitization in TCRs above 1 in 1000 frequency.

Germline lookup yields CDR1 MDHEN and CDR2 SYDVKM. Deletions cut 7 bases from V and 3 bases from J, with 11 bases between. The CDR3 sequence is 13 residues long. Time point indicated: patch test 3, about 24 weeks after DPC sensitization. Treatment given: therapeutic diphenylcyclopropenone sensitization with weekly scalp DPC. On this clonotype: What it binds is not known.

TCRdb reprocessed the RACE reads via MiXCR and lists one record per CDR3 protein. The sample records roughly 100,000 distinct CDR3 sequences, less than 35% being singletons. The sequence was obtained from a man between 35 and 55 years old with alopecia areata. Some clones in this sample may be carry-over from other donors' samples. The sample consisted of whole blood, taken in connection with sensitization to the hapten diphenylcyclopropenone (DPC). The J gene is TRBJ2-3, the V gene TRBV28; D unresolved. Here the CDR3 reads CASNTQGTDTQYF. DNA for the CDR3: TGTGCCAGCAATACCCAAGGTACAGATACGCAGTATTTT.